The sequence of this T cell receptor (beta chain) was determined in a study of cytomegalovirus exposure and HLA in healthy donors. Study-level points and caveats: Reportedly, cytomegalovirus status was diagnosed with high sensitivity and specificity. According to the study, around 160 TCR beta chains were cytomegalovirus-associated.

Germline lookup yields CDR1 LNHDA and CDR2 SQIVND (reference sequence). Trimming cost V 6 bases and J 6 bases, with 13 bases left between them. This CDR3 region has 13 residues. PCR was performed using 60 Vbeta and 13 Jbeta primers. Generated by immunoSEQ multiplex PCR, the TCRdb table keeps only in-frame clones and is missing some. The table has roughly 140,000 clones, around three quarters seen once. This clone was counted a single time. Its antigen is unidentified. Material: PBMCs. The receptor's source is a woman under 30 in good health and CMV-seropositive. The gene calls are TRBV19 and TRBJ2-3, with D hard to call. The CDR3 sequence: CASSTSRVDTQYF. CDR3 DNA: TGTGCCAGTAGCACCTCCCGCGTCGATACGCAGTATTTT.